One sample yielded the 12 T cell receptor beta chains listed below, sequenced in a study of T cell changes during pregnancy in multiple sclerosis. Produced via immunoSEQ multiplex PCR; TCRdb's table is partial and in-frame only. The sample lists just over 80,000 clones; nearly 95% were seen once. The source material was peripheral blood, sampled in the second trimester of pregnancy. All receptors derive from a female donor with multiple sclerosis, enrolled in a pregnancy study.

This rearrangement joins TRBV5-4 to TRBJ2-1; D is possibly TRBD2 (5 bases). The V gene's germline CDR1 is SGHNT and CDR2 YYREEE (reference sequence). Trimming removed 4 bases from V and 7 bases from J, with 18 bases in between. The CDR3 length is 15 residues. The CDR3 reads CASSLGYTGFNEQFF. The DNA for the CDR3 is TGTGCCAGCAGCCTGGGCTATACGGGGTTTAATGAGCAGTTCTTC.

The genes are TRBV5-6 and TRBJ1-4, with D possibly matching TRBD1 (5 bases). CDR1 is SGHDT, CDR2 YYEEEE, per germline. Deletions cut 0 bases from V and 3 bases from J, with 9 bases between. The CDR3 sequence is 15 residues long. The CDR3 DNA is TGTGCCAGCAGCTTGGAGGGGATGGCTAATGAAAAACTGTTTTTT. Residues: CASSLEGMANEKLFF.

The chain combines TRBV27 with TRBJ2-5, with 9 bases identical to TRBD2. Germline lookup yields CDR1 MNHEY and CDR2 SMNVEV (reference sequence). The CDR3 totals 14 residues. The V segment lost 1 base and the J segment 4 bases; nucleotides outside the gene matches: 1. The CDR3 sequence: CASSLLAGAETQYF. The DNA of the CDR3 is TGTGCCAGCAGTTTATTAGCGGGAGCAGAGACCCAGTACTTC.

Regarding this clone: At one boundary the junction diverges from the germline segment, which might be a read error. The chain uses TRBV6-5 and TRBJ2-5; 7 positions match TRBD2. The CDR3 is 15 amino acids. CDR1 is MNHEY and CDR2 is SVGAGI in the germline V gene. This CDR3 is CASSYLGGDQETQYF. The CDR3 coding sequence is TGTGCCAGCAGTTACCTGGGAGGGGACCAGGAGACCCAGTACTTC.

The chain carries TRBV2 and TRBJ2-1; possibly TRBD1 for D (6 bases). CDR1 SNHLY and CDR2 FYNNEI come from the germline V gene. The CDR3 is 10 amino acids. CDR3 DNA: TGTGCTGTCTGGGGACAAAAGCAGTTCTTC. It yields the protein CAVWGQKQFF. Full variable domain (rest looked up from reference TRBV2 and TRBJ2-1): EPEVTQTPSHQVTQMGQEVILRCVPISNHLYFYWYRQILGQKVEFLVSFYNNEISEKSEIFDDQFSVERPDGSNFTLKIRSTKLEDSAMYFCAVWGQKQFFGPGTRLTVL.

In nucleotides, the CDR3 is TGTGCCAGCAGTCCGGACAGACAGTATGGCTACACCTTC. It translates to CASSPDRQYGYTF. This chain links TRBV2 with TRBJ1-2; maybe TRBD1 (6 bases). Per the germline V gene, CDR1 is SNHLY and CDR2 is FYNNEI. This CDR3 contains 13 residues. The V end lost 5 bases, the J end lost 5 bases, and 12 bases lay between the germline ends.

The rearrangement uses TRBV2 and TRBJ1-3, with a weak D call TRBD1 (5 bases). Germline V gives CDR1 SNHLY, CDR2 FYNNEI. The V and J ends lost 6 bases and 0 bases respectively, with 9 bases between them. The CDR3 has 14 residues. CDR3 amino acids: CASSRDYSGNTIYF. CDR3 coding DNA: TGTGCCAGCAGCCGGGACTACTCTGGAAACACCATATATTTT.

This chain connects TRBV27 to TRBJ2-2, with D possibly TRBD2 on 6 matching bases. V gave up 2 bases and J gave up 7 bases, with 11 bases separating them. CDR1 is MNHEY and CDR2 is SMNVEV in the germline V gene (reference sequence). The CDR3 runs to 14 residues. The CDR3: CASSLPGVNGELFF. The CDR3 nucleotides read TGTGCCAGCAGTTTACCGGGAGTTAACGGGGAGCTGTTTTTT.

This rearrangement joins TRBV4-1 to TRBJ2-2; D ambiguous. The V end lost 0 bases, the J end lost 8 bases, and 19 bases lay between the germline ends. CDR1 MGHRA and CDR2 YSYEKL come from the germline V gene. The CDR3 consists of 17 residues. CDR3 protein: CASSQESWYSPRGELFF. The CDR3 coding sequence is TGCGCCAGCAGCCAAGAAAGCTGGTACAGCCCGAGAGGGGAGCTGTTTTTT.

V is TRBV18 and J is TRBJ1-1; possible D gene TRBD1, 5 bases. In germline, CDR1 is KGHSH, CDR2 LQKENI. V lost 0 bases and J 4 bases, leaving 12 bases between the germline ends. CDR3 size: 15 residues. The DNA of the CDR3 is TGTGCCAGCTCACCACCTGGGGGGGAGGTCACTGAAGCTTTCTTT. This sequence encodes CASSPPGGEVTEAFF.

The rearrangement uses TRBV19 and TRBJ1-5; D not certain. V was trimmed by 8 bases and J by 0 bases, leaving 8 bases between them. CDR3 size: 13 residues. Germline values: CDR1 LNHDA, CDR2 SQIVND (reference sequence). DNA of the CDR3: TGTGCCAGTTTCGCGGGTAGCAATCAGCCCCAGCATTTT. Translating gives CASFAGSNQPQHF.

This clone was detected only a few times. This chain uses TRBV28 with TRBJ1-5, with unresolved D. The germline gives CDR1 MDHEN, CDR2 SYDVKM. Trimming shortened V by 3 bases and J by 6 bases, and 6 bases separated the two germline ends. The CDR3 is 12 amino acids. This chain's CDR3 is CASSLVGQPQHF. In DNA, the CDR3 is TGTGCCAGCAGTTTGGTCGGTCAGCCCCAGCATTTT. The whole variable domain, remainder taken from reference TRBV28 and TRBJ1-5, is DVKVTQSSRYLVKRTGEKVFLECVQDMDHENMFWYRQDPGLGLRLIYFSYDVKMKEKGDIPEGYSVSREKKERFSLILESASTNQTSMYLCASSLVGQPQHFGDGTRLSIL.